These 32 T cell receptor beta chains share one sample of origin, sequenced in a study of neoadjuvant nivolumab and ipilimumab in lung cancer. Only in-frame clones appear in the TCRdb table, and some are missing; sequencing was by immunoSEQ multiplex PCR. The repertoire includes tens of thousands of clones, approximately 92% of them detected once, and 3% to 4% sits in the top ten. The sample here was peripheral blood, taken before neoadjuvant nivolumab, alone or with ipilimumab. The receptors were sampled from an adult with non-small cell lung cancer.

CDR3 DNA: TGCGCCAGCAGCTTGGCCTTCGGGGACCGCACAGATACGCAGTATTTT. Protein sequence: CASSLAFGDRTDTQYF. This chain joins TRBV5-1 and TRBJ2-3; D may correspond to TRBD1 or TRBD2 (5 bases each). Trimming shortened V by 0 bases and J by 1 base, and 12 bases separated the two germline ends. This CDR3 is 16 amino acids long. From germline, CDR1 is SGHRS and CDR2 YFSETQ.

This chain joins TRBV10-2 and TRBJ2-7; a possible D gene is TRBD2 (6 bases). CDR3 length equals 15 residues. Germline V gives CDR1 WSHSY, CDR2 SAAADI. The V end lost 10 bases, the J end lost 3 bases, and 22 bases lay between the germline ends. The CDR3 sequence is CATTHIAAGIYEQYF. The DNA for the CDR3 is TGCGCCACCACGCATATAGCGGCGGGGATCTACGAGCAGTACTTC.

The chain joins TRBV7-2 to TRBJ2-7; tentatively, D is TRBD2 (5 bases). CDR3 size: 15 residues. The V gene lost 4 bases and the J gene lost 3 bases, with 16 bases spanning the gap. Germline-derived CDR1 and CDR2 are SGHTA and FQGNSA. The CDR3 DNA reads as TGTGCCAGCAGCTCCACTAGACTGTCAGGCTACGAGCAGTACTTC. It is translated as CASSSTRLSGYEQYF.

The rearrangement links TRBV13 to TRBJ2-1, with 7 bases fitting TRBD2. V lost 1 base, J lost 5 bases, and 11 bases stayed unmatched. The CDR3 is made up of 17 amino acids. From germline, CDR1 is PRHDT and CDR2 FYEKMQ (reference sequence). The CDR3 DNA reads as TGTGCCAGCAGCTTAGCGGCCCTAGCGGAGGCCAACAATGAGCAGTTCTTC. Encoded protein: CASSLAALAEANNEQFF.

This chain connects TRBV25-1 to TRBJ2-7, with 7 positions matching TRBD2. The CDR3 runs 14 residues. CDR1 is MGHDK, CDR2 SYGVNS, per germline. V trimming: 5 bases; J trimming: 0 bases; junction bases outside the gene matches: 4. CDR3 sequence reads: CASSPRGVSYEQYF. The CDR3 DNA follows: TGTGCCAGCAGTCCTCGGGGGGTCTCCTACGAGCAGTACTTC.

V gene TRBV2 combines with J gene TRBJ1-1; a weak D match, TRBD1 (5 bases). Germline V gene data show CDR1 as SNHLY and CDR2 as FYNNEI. The CDR3 extends over 15 amino acids. Trimming removed 2 bases from V and 0 bases from J, with 10 bases in between. CDR3 sequence reads: CASSETGSMNTEAFF. In DNA, the CDR3 is TGTGCCAGCAGTGAAACAGGCAGCATGAACACTGAAGCTTTCTTT.

The V gene is TRBV25-1, the J gene TRBJ1-3, with D possibly being TRBD1 (5 bases). CDR3 length: 15 amino acids. Trimming pared 3 bases from V and 5 bases from J, leaving 14 bases between. Germline assignment: CDR1 MGHDK and CDR2 SYGVNS. CDR3 protein: CASSEGLRSRNTIYF. For the CDR3, the DNA is TGTGCCAGCAGTGAGGGGCTTCGTTCTAGAAACACCATATATTTT.

The chain joins TRBV5-4 to TRBJ2-7; D call uncertain. V was pared by 4 bases and J by 2 bases, with 10 bases between. The CDR3 has 13 residues. Germline CDR1 SGHNT, CDR2 YYREEE (reference sequence). The CDR3 nucleotides read TGTGCCAGCAGCCTACCTCATACCTACGAGCAGTACTTC. Translation: CASSLPHTYEQYF.

This clone occurred once. V and J are TRBV29-1 and TRBJ1-4; D remains ambiguous. V was shortened by 6 bases and J by 5 bases, with 10 bases between the two germline ends. Germline loops: CDR1 SQVTM, CDR2 ANQGSEA. The length of the CDR3 is 12 residues. CDR3 DNA sequence: TGCAGCGTGGTGGACCGAAATGAAAAACTGTTTTTT. Protein sequence: CSVVDRNEKLFF.

The chain employs TRBV2 and TRBJ2-2; no reliable D call. Trimming pared 6 bases from V and 4 bases from J, leaving 15 bases between. Germline V gene sequence: CDR1 SNHLY, CDR2 FYNNEI. The CDR3 is made up of 15 amino acids. The chain's CDR3 is CASSPQLTVTGELFF. The CDR3 DNA sequence: TGTGCCAGCAGCCCTCAACTGACGGTCACCGGGGAGCTGTTTTTT.

The chain uses TRBV18 and TRBJ1-5; TRBD1 is a possible D gene (5 bases). The germline V gene has CDR1 KGHSH and CDR2 LQKENI. The CDR3 is made up of 13 amino acids. Between the trimmed V and J ends, which lost 8 bases and 7 bases, there was a span of 15 bases. Here the CDR3 reads CASRSGVLQPQHF. CDR3 coding DNA: TGTGCCAGCCGTTCGGGGGTTTTACAGCCCCAGCATTTT.

This rearrangement joins TRBV20-1 to TRBJ1-4, with no clear D. There are 10 residues in the CDR3. The V gene lost 3 bases and the J gene lost 12 bases, with 8 bases spanning the gap. CDR1 and CDR2 from the germline V gene are DFQATT and SNEGSKA (reference sequence). CDR3: CSASAGELFF. For the CDR3, the DNA is TGCAGTGCTAGCGCTGGGGAACTGTTTTTT.

The gene calls are TRBV27 and TRBJ2-7, with TRBD2 matching over 11 bases. CDR1 is MNHEY, CDR2 SMNVEV, per germline (reference sequence). This CDR3 comprises 16 residues. Germline trimming cut 2 bases from V and 4 bases from J; bases unmatched to any gene: 7. The CDR3 DNA reads as TGTGCCAGCAGTTTACGGCTAGCGGGGGGCAGGTACGAGCAGTACTTC. It yields the protein CASSLRLAGGRYEQYF.

The chain has TRBV6-1 and TRBJ2-3; TRBD2 agrees at 10 bases. Losses at the gene ends were 4 bases for V and 2 bases for J; bases not matched to a gene: 12. The CDR3 covers 18 residues. CDR1 and CDR2 (germline): MNHNS, SASEGT. CDR3 in amino acids: CASSGTPSTSGLTDTQYF. In DNA form, the CDR3 reads TGTGCCAGCAGTGGCACCCCCTCGACTAGCGGGCTCACAGATACGCAGTATTTT.

V gene TRBV9 combines with J gene TRBJ2-1; D is perhaps TRBD1 or TRBD2 (5 bases each). Trimming shortened V by 0 bases and J by 10 bases, and 14 bases separated the two germline ends. There are 14 residues in the CDR3. Per germline, CDR1 SGDLS and CDR2 YYNGEE. The CDR3 nucleotides are TGTGCCAGCAGCGTAGTGGGGGATGCCCGGGAGCAGTTCTTC. Translating gives CASSVVGDAREQFF. Filled out from reference TRBV9 and TRBJ2-1, the complete variable domain reads DSGVTQTPKHLITATGQRVTLRCSPRSGDLSVYWYQQSLDQGLQFLIQYYNGEERAKGNILERFSAQQFPDLHSELNLSSLELGDSALYFCASSVVGDAREQFFGPGTRLTVL.

V gene TRBV28 combines with J gene TRBJ2-7; 9 bases are a match to TRBD2. The V segment lost 10 bases and the J segment 2 bases; nucleotides outside the gene matches: 6. Looked up from germline, CDR1 is MDHEN and CDR2 is SYDVKM. The CDR3 runs to 13 residues. The CDR3 nucleotides are TGTGCCACCACGGGACTAGCAGCCTACGAGCAGTACTTC. Translating it yields CATTGLAAYEQYF.

This clone was seen a few times. The rearrangement joins TRBV7-2 to TRBJ2-1; 7 bases map to TRBD2. Losses at the gene ends were 1 base for V and 9 bases for J; bases not matched to a gene: 6. CDR1 is SGHTA, CDR2 FQGNSA, per germline. The CDR3 runs to 14 residues. The CDR3 region has the DNA TGTGCCAGCAGCTTAGTTCGGACTAGGAGTGAGCAGTTCTTC. Its translation: CASSLVRTRSEQFF.

The chain is built from TRBV9 and TRBJ1-2, with D uncertain. The CDR3 consists of 16 residues. V lost 0 bases, J lost 8 bases, and 20 bases lay in between. Per germline, CDR1 SGDLS and CDR2 YYNGEE. The CDR3 DNA reads as TGTGCCAGCAGCGTAGGTACCCTGAACTTTCCGCAGGGCTACACCTTC. Amino acids: CASSVGTLNFPQGYTF.

This clone has a handful of counts. This chain uses TRBV6-5 with TRBJ2-7, with 8 bases identical to TRBD1. Germline lookup yields CDR1 MNHEY and CDR2 SVGAGI. V lost 7 bases and J lost 3; bases outside the gene matches: 8. The CDR3 loop spans 14 amino acids. CDR3 loop: CASKKDRAFYEQYF. Written as DNA, the CDR3 is TGTGCCAGCAAAAAGGACAGGGCCTTCTACGAGCAGTACTTC.

This clone has a handful of counts. This sequence joins TRBV7-2 and TRBJ2-4, with 12 bases that match TRBD2. V lost 4 bases to trimming and J lost 3 bases; unmatched junction nucleotides: 4. CDR3 length: 16 amino acids. Germline V lookup: CDR1 SGHTA, CDR2 FQGNSA. Here the CDR3 DNA reads TGTGCCAGCAGCTGGCCGGGACTAGCGGGCAAAAACATTCAGTACTTC. This translates into CASSWPGLAGKNIQYF.

Here the CDR3 reads CAWSVSYASGRGEQFF. The CDR3 DNA follows: TGTGCCTGGAGTGTTAGCTATGCGAGTGGGAGGGGTGAGCAGTTCTTC. The rearrangement uses TRBV30 and TRBJ2-1; TRBD2 aligns across 7 bases. Germline values: CDR1 GTSNPN, CDR2 SVGIG (reference sequence). This CDR3 has 16 residues. The V and J ends lost 0 bases and 9 bases, in that order; junction bases with no gene match: 14.

V is TRBV27 and J is TRBJ2-3, with a weak D call TRBD1 (6 bases). The CDR3 extends over 12 amino acids. The V and J ends lost 6 bases and 10 bases respectively, with 14 bases between them. Germline CDR1 and CDR2: MNHEY and SMNVEV (reference sequence). The chain's CDR3 is CASSPQGNAQYF. The CDR3 DNA reads TGTGCCAGCAGCCCACAGGGTAACGCGCAGTATTTT.

This rearrangement joins TRBV6-1 to TRBJ2-7; 10 bases agree with TRBD2. Germline loops: CDR1 MNHNS, CDR2 SASEGT. Trimming at V came to 1 base and at J to 6 bases, leaving 12 bases not matched to a gene. The CDR3 runs 17 residues. CDR3 bases: TGTGCCAGCAGTGAAGAGGGGTGTTCTAGCGGGAGATGCGAGCAGTACTTC. This codes for CASSEEGCSSGRCEQYF.

The sample holds a few counts of this clone. The chain has TRBV14 and TRBJ2-7; the match to TRBD2 covers 10 bases. The CDR3 is 15 residues long. Trimming at V came to 5 bases and at J to 6 bases, leaving 10 bases not matched to a gene. The germline V gene encodes CDR1 SGHDN and CDR2 FVKESK. CDR3: CASSGPLAGVGEQYF. DNA of the CDR3: TGTGCCAGCAGCGGACCGCTAGCGGGAGTGGGCGAGCAGTACTTC. The full variable domain, rest sourced from reference TRBV14 and TRBJ2-7, is EAGVTQFPSHSVIEKGQTVTLRCDPISGHDNLYWYRRVMGKEIKFLLHFVKESKQDESGMPNNRFLAERTGGTYSTLKVQPAELEDSGVYFCASSGPLAGVGEQYFGPGTRLTVT.

A single count supports this clone. This sequence joins TRBV4-2 and TRBJ2-2; 9 nucleotides align to TRBD2. V trimming: 1 base; J trimming: 3 bases; junction bases outside the gene matches: 6. Germline lookup yields CDR1 LGHNA and CDR2 YNFKEQ. This CDR3 region has 17 residues. The CDR3 loop reads CASSQAGAGGDTGELFF. The CDR3 DNA reads TGTGCCAGCAGCCAAGCTGGGGCGGGAGGGGACACCGGGGAGCTGTTTTTT.

The V call is TRBV4-1, the J call TRBJ2-7, with 9 bases matching TRBD2. Germline V gives CDR1 MGHRA, CDR2 YSYEKL. J lost 6 bases, V lost 0 bases, and 9 bases had no gene match. The CDR3 has 16 amino acids. In DNA, the CDR3 is TGCGCCAGCAGCCAAGATAGGCCGCTAGCGGGACCCGAGCAGTACTTC. It is translated as CASSQDRPLAGPEQYF.

This chain uses TRBV6-6 with TRBJ1-1; 11 nucleotides agree with TRBD1. This CDR3 is 16 amino acids long. In germline, CDR1 is MNHNY, CDR2 SVGAGI (reference sequence). Trimming cost V 5 bases and J 4 bases; bases outside gene matches: 9. CDR3 in DNA: TGTGCCAGCAGTCTAGGACAGGGGGCTATAGGCACTGAAGCTTTCTTT. The encoded protein is CASSLGQGAIGTEAFF.

The chain carries TRBV30 and TRBJ2-1, with 11 bases lining up with TRBD2. The J segment lost 7 bases and the V segment lost 4 bases, leaving 9 bases of the junction unmatched. This CDR3 has 15 amino acids. The germline V gene encodes CDR1 GTSNPN and CDR2 SVGIG (reference sequence). The CDR3 nucleotides read TGTGCCTGGATCCGAGGGGCTAGCGGGAGGAATGAGCAGTTCTTC. Amino acids: CAWIRGASGRNEQFF.

This clone occurred once. V usage is TRBV9 and J usage is TRBJ2-3; TRBD2 aligns across 8 bases. Looked up from germline, CDR1 is SGDLS and CDR2 is YYNGEE. V lost 1 base, J lost 4 bases, and 11 bases stayed unmatched. CDR3 size: 17 residues. The CDR3 spells CASSVTQRERDPDTQYF. The CDR3 coding sequence is TGTGCCAGCAGCGTAACTCAGCGGGAGAGGGACCCAGATACGCAGTATTTT.

This chain joins TRBV11-2 and TRBJ2-3; maybe TRBD1 (6 bases). This CDR3 comprises 18 residues. Trimming took 5 bases from V and 2 from J, leaving 23 bases between them. Germline V gene sequence: CDR1 SGHAT, CDR2 FQNNGV. The chain's CDR3 is CASSPHPPPGHDTDTQYF. CDR3 bases: TGTGCCAGCAGCCCCCACCCACCACCGGGACATGACACAGATACGCAGTATTTT.

The chain uses TRBV12-5 and TRBJ2-2, with 7 bases that match TRBD2. The V gene's germline CDR1 is LGHNT and CDR2 FRNRAP. After removal of 5 bases from V and 1 base from J, the junction contained 4 bases not matched to a gene. The CDR3 is 15 residues long. The CDR3 bases are TGTGCTAGTGGTAAACGCGGGAGGAACACCGGGGAGCTGTTTTTT. Its translation: CASGKRGRNTGELFF.

The rearrangement links TRBV9 to TRBJ2-7; 12 nucleotides agree with TRBD1. The length of the CDR3 is 16 residues. The ends lost 0 bases at V and 7 bases at J; junction bases unmatched: 8. Germline lookup yields CDR1 SGDLS and CDR2 YYNGEE. DNA for the CDR3: TGTGCCAGCAGCGTAGCTATGGGACAGGGGGCAGGGGAGCAGTACTTC. As protein: CASSVAMGQGAGEQYF.